These 6 T cell receptor beta chains came from one sample sequenced in a study of neurological immune-mediated disorders. This sample's time point: longitudinal time-point 3. Using its own MiXCR run on the 5' RACE reads, TCRdb lists one record per CDR3 protein. Of roughly 100,000 distinct CDR3 sequences in the sample, under 14% were seen once. Sequenced material: PBMCs. The source of these receptors is a female donor with HTLV-1-associated myelopathy (HAM/TSP).

In its sample, this clonotype was seen many times. The V call is TRBV29-1, the J call TRBJ2-1; 10 positions agree with TRBD2. This CDR3 contains 14 residues. Per the germline V gene, CDR1 is SQVTM and CDR2 is ANQGSEA. The J segment lost 5 bases and the V segment lost 3 bases, leaving 4 bases of the junction unmatched. The DNA for the CDR3 is TGCAGCGTTGACCCTAGCGGGGGCAACAATGAGCAGTTCTTC. Encoded protein: CSVDPSGGNNEQFF.

Sample share makes this clonotype medium-sized. This sequence joins TRBV5-1 and TRBJ2-1; tentative D call: TRBD2 (6 bases). Germline lookup yields CDR1 SGHRS and CDR2 YFSETQ. Trimming shortened V by 0 bases and J by 7 bases, and 14 bases separated the two germline ends. The CDR3 has 15 residues. CDR3 in DNA: TGCGCCAGCAGCTTGGTAGGGACTGGGAGGAATGAGCAGTTCTTC. Its protein product is CASSLVGTGRNEQFF.

This clonotype occurred many times. The rearrangement uses TRBV6-5 and TRBJ2-7; D uncertain. Germline CDR1 reads MNHEY; CDR2 reads SVGAGI. The CDR3 totals 13 residues. The V and J ends lost 6 bases and 2 bases respectively, with 11 bases between them. The CDR3 reads CASRVSGTYEQYF. Here the CDR3 DNA reads TGTGCCAGCAGAGTTTCGGGTACCTACGAGCAGTACTTC.

This clonotype was seen repeatedly, ten times or more. The CDR3 here is CASSYLRGSTDTQYF. The CDR3 nucleotides are TGTGCCAGCAGTTACCTGCGGGGTAGCACAGATACGCAGTATTTT. The chain joins TRBV6-2 or TRBV6-3 to TRBJ2-3; D might be TRBD2 (6 bases). There are 15 residues in the CDR3. The ends were cut back, 2 bases at V and 0 bases at J, with 9 bases in the middle. Germline V gene lookup returns CDR1 MNHEY and CDR2 SVGEGT.

The sample holds many counts of this clonotype. V is TRBV20-1 and J is TRBJ2-1, with 10 bases matching TRBD2. CDR1 is DFQATT and CDR2 is SNEGSKA in the germline V gene (reference sequence). CDR3 length: 12 amino acids. The V segment lost 8 bases and the J segment 5 bases; nucleotides outside the gene matches: 3. The CDR3 loop is CSLAGVNNEQFF. CDR3 nucleotide sequence: TGCAGTCTAGCGGGGGTCAACAATGAGCAGTTCTTC.

This clonotype was counted at least ten times. This sequence joins TRBV20-1 and TRBJ1-1, with TRBD1 matching over 7 bases. CDR1 and CDR2 (germline): DFQATT, SNEGSKA (reference sequence). The CDR3 runs 15 residues. After removal of 6 bases from V and 5 bases from J, the junction contained 15 bases not matched to a gene. The CDR3 loop is CSATKWTGHVTEAFF. DNA of the CDR3: TGCAGTGCCACTAAATGGACAGGCCATGTAACTGAAGCTTTCTTT.